This T cell receptor (beta chain) appears in the sequencing data of a study of beta chain features in type 1 diabetes. Findings and caveats of the study: Researchers report that Type 1 diabetes patients had moderately but significantly shorter TCRB CDR3s across all four CD4+ subsets.

Sequencing targeted expressed TCRB transcripts, as all isolated RNA had been reverse transcribed. Libraries were prepared by immunoSEQ multiplex PCR; TCRdb keeps only in-frame clonotypes and omits some of them. The sample has about 160,000 clones, around 63% seen once. Worth noting for this clone: Its antigen is currently unknown.

Only one heparinised blood draw was taken per donor, and its volume averaged roughly 120 mL. The authors sorted CD4+ naive, central memory, regulatory and stem cell-like memory cells via CD45RO/CCR7/CD25/CD127/CD95/CD27. The clonotype originates from a man aged 25-45 years with type 1 diabetes. Sequenced sample: naive CD4+ T cells from blood.

The CDR3 DNA follows: TGCGCCAGCAGCCAAGGAGGCGGGACTAGAACTATAAATGAGCAGTTCTTC. This sequence encodes CASSQGGGTRTINEQFF. J is TRBJ2-1 and V is TRBV4-1; TRBD2 agrees at 8 bases. This CDR3 has 17 amino acids. Germline V gene sequence: CDR1 MGHRA, CDR2 YSYEKL. Trimming at V came to 1 base and at J to 7 bases, leaving 12 bases not matched to a gene.